Presented here are 13 T cell receptor beta chains from one specimen sequenced in a study of T cell responses to AZD1222 COVID-19 vaccine. The assay was immunoSEQ multiplex PCR, and TCRdb's table has in-frame clones only and misses some. Found here are 45,000 to 55,000 clones, under 90% of them singletons; the top ten hold roughly 10%. The sample in question was peripheral blood, obtained on day 0 of AZD1222 vaccination. The receptors here all came from an adult in good health.

J is TRBJ2-7 and V is TRBV11-2, with D unclear. Germline V gives CDR1 SGHAT, CDR2 FQNNGV. This CDR3 spans 15 amino acids. Trimming removed 0 bases at V and 2 bases at J, with 11 bases between. CDR3 DNA sequence: TGTGCCAGCAGCTTAGATCATCACATTACCTACGAGCAGTACTTC. Its translation is CASSLDHHITYEQYF.

The V gene is TRBV19, the J gene TRBJ1-1; D remains unclear. The length of the CDR3 is 12 residues. V was cut by 5 bases and J by 4 bases, with 8 bases left in between. Germline loops: CDR1 LNHDA, CDR2 SQIVND (reference sequence). The CDR3 coding sequence is TGTGCCAGTAGTCCGGAGGGCACTGAAGCTTTCTTT. It yields the protein CASSPEGTEAFF.

CDR3 sequence: CASSPGGYIQYF. Written as DNA, the CDR3 is TGTGCCAGCAGTCCAGGGGGGTACATTCAGTACTTC. The rearrangement joins TRBV2 to TRBJ2-4; the D gene is possibly TRBD1 (7 bases). V dropped 5 bases and J dropped 8 bases, with 10 bases sitting between them. CDR1 SNHLY and CDR2 FYNNEI come from the germline V gene. The CDR3 is made up of 12 amino acids. Full variable domain (remainder filled in from reference TRBV2 and TRBJ2-4): EPEVTQTPSHQVTQMGQEVILRCVPISNHLYFYWYRQILGQKVEFLVSFYNNEISEKSEIFDDQFSVERPDGSNFTLKIRSTKLEDSAMYFCASSPGGYIQYFGAGTRLSVL.

On this clone: The sample carries other DNA sequences with the same CDR3. The chain couples TRBV7-9 to TRBJ1-5; D is uncertain. Trimming took off 1 base at V and 7 bases at J, with 8 bases between the two ends. The CDR3 loop spans 13 amino acids. Germline values: CDR1 SEHNR, CDR2 FQNEAQ (reference sequence). This chain's CDR3 is CASSLEGDQPQHF. DNA of the CDR3: TGTGCCAGCAGCTTAGAGGGTGACCAGCCCCAGCATTTT.

The rearrangement uses TRBV23-1 and TRBJ1-5; D is ambiguous. TRBV23-1 is annotated as an ORF whose role is uncertain. V was cut by 8 bases and J by 7 bases, with 12 bases left in between. This CDR3 has 12 residues. CDR3 in amino acids: CASGSSSQPQHF. The CDR3, as DNA: TGCGCCAGCGGGAGCAGTTCACAGCCCCAGCATTTT.

This chain links TRBV27 with TRBJ1-5, with 7 bases matching TRBD1. The junction had 9 bases not matched to a gene; V was cut back by 6 bases and J by 4 bases. Germline V gene sequence: CDR1 MNHEY, CDR2 SMNVEV (reference sequence). The length of the CDR3 is 15 residues. CDR3 loop: CASRAQGLTNQPQHF. The DNA for the CDR3 is TGTGCCAGCAGAGCACAGGGGCTAACTAATCAGCCCCAGCATTTT.

This rearrangement joins TRBV14 to TRBJ2-7; D not certain. V was cut by 4 bases and J by 9 bases, with 19 bases left in between. The CDR3 totals 14 residues. Germline values: CDR1 SGHDN, CDR2 FVKESK. The CDR3 DNA follows: TGTGCCAGCAGCCCCGCCGGCCCGGTTCAGCGGCAGTACTTC. It is translated as CASSPAGPVQRQYF.

The V call is TRBV19, the J call TRBJ1-2; TRBD1 agrees at 8 bases. Germline trimming cut 2 bases from V and 3 bases from J; bases unmatched to any gene: 5. CDR1 LNHDA and CDR2 SQIVND come from the germline V gene (reference sequence). The CDR3 has 15 amino acids. The CDR3 bases are TGTGCCAGTAGTATAATGGCAGGGGGCGACTATGGCTACACCTTC. Translating it yields CASSIMAGGDYGYTF.

The chain combines TRBV6-4 with TRBJ2-1; no firm D call. The V end was cut by 0 bases, the J end by 4 bases, with 4 bases between. Germline CDR1 reads MRHNA; CDR2 reads SNTAGT. The CDR3 consists of 13 residues. The CDR3 DNA sequence: TGTGCCAGCAGTGACTCGAGATACAATGAGCAGTTCTTC. Protein sequence: CASSDSRYNEQFF.

The chain carries TRBV19 and TRBJ2-2; 8 bases match TRBD2. Germline CDR1 reads LNHDA; CDR2 reads SQIVND (reference sequence). Trimming took 5 bases from V and 4 from J; bases not matched to a gene: 12. This CDR3 has 17 residues. The CDR3 loop reads CASSGTGRDSSTGELFF. The DNA for the CDR3 is TGTGCCAGTAGTGGGACCGGGAGGGACTCAAGCACCGGGGAGCTGTTTTTT.

In this sample, this clone turned up a few times. V and J are TRBV3-1 (or the pseudogene TRBV3-2) and TRBJ2-7, with no clear D. V lost 1 base to trimming and J lost 0 bases, with 7 bases between them. CDR3 length: 14 amino acids. Germline V gene sequence: CDR1 LGHDT, CDR2 YNNKEL (reference sequence). CDR3 amino acids: CASSQAMISYEQYF. In DNA form, the CDR3 reads TGTGCCAGCAGCCAAGCTATGATCTCCTACGAGCAGTACTTC.

The chain employs TRBV5-4 and TRBJ1-2; 10 bases agree with TRBD1. The V gene end was trimmed by 4 bases and the J gene end by 6 bases; junction bases not matched to a gene: 3. CDR1 is SGHNT and CDR2 is YYREEE in the germline V gene (reference sequence). The CDR3 runs to 13 residues. CDR3 sequence (DNA): TGTGCCAGCAGCGCCGACAGGGGGCATGGCTACACCTTC. Amino acid sequence: CASSADRGHGYTF. Together with reference TRBV5-4 and TRBJ1-2, the CDR3 gives the full variable domain: ETGVTQSPTHLIKTRGQQVTLRCSSQSGHNTVSWYQQALGQGPQFIFQYYREEENGRGNFPPRFSGLQFPNYSSELNVNALELDDSALYLCASSADRGHGYTFGSGTRLTVV.

This chain uses TRBV19 with TRBJ1-6; no reliable D call. Germline V lookup: CDR1 LNHDA, CDR2 SQIVND (reference sequence). V dropped 7 bases and J dropped 2 bases, with 12 bases sitting between them. This CDR3 comprises 15 residues. Here the CDR3 reads CASMGPGTYNSPLHF. The CDR3 DNA follows: TGTGCCAGTATGGGCCCGGGAACCTATAATTCACCCCTCCACTTT.